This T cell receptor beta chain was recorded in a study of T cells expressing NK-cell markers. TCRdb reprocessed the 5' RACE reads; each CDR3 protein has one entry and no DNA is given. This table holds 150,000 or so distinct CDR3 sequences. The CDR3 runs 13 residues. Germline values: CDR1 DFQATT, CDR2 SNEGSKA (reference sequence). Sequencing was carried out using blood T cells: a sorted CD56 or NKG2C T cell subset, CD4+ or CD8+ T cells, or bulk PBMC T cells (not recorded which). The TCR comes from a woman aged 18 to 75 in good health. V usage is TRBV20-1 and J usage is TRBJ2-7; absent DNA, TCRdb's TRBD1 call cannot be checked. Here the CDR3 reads CSAPTGPPYEQYF.